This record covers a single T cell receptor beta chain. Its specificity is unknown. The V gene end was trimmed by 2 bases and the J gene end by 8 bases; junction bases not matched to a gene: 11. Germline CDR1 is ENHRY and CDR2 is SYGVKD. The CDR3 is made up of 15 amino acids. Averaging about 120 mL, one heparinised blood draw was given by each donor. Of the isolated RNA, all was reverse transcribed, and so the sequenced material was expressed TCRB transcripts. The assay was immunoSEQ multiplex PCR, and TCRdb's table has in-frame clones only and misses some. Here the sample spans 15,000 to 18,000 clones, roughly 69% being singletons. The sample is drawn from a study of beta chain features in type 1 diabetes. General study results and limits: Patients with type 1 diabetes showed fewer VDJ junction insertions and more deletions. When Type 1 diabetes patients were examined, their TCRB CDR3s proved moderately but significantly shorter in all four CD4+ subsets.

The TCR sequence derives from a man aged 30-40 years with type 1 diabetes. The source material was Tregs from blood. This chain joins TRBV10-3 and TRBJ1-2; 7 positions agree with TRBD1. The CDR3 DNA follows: TGTGCCATCAGTGAGAATGAGGAGACAGGGAAGGGCTACACCTTC. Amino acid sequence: CAISENEETGKGYTF.